The 25 T cell receptor beta chains reported below all come from one sample, sequenced in a study of blood T cell repertoires in COVID-19. Assay used: immunoSEQ multiplex PCR; TCRdb lists only in-frame clones, some missing. The sample lists some 41,000 clones, roughly four fifths seen once, with approximately 37% in the top ten. Material: peripheral blood. The receptors were sampled from a man aged 35 to 55 with active or convalescent COVID-19.

The chain uses TRBV5-5 and TRBJ2-6; the D is unclear. Per the germline V gene, CDR1 is SGHKS and CDR2 is YYEKEE (reference sequence). The CDR3 has 13 residues. V was clipped by 4 bases and J by 12 bases, with 14 bases between them. The DNA for the CDR3 is TGTGCCAGCAGCCCCGAGGATACGACCGTCCTGACTTTC. Translating gives CASSPEDTTVLTF.

The chain uses TRBV9 and TRBJ2-7, with TRBD1 matching 10 bases. Germline-derived CDR1 and CDR2 are SGDLS and YYNGEE. V lost 4 bases and J lost 6; bases outside the gene matches: 7. This CDR3 comprises 14 residues. CDR3 in amino acids: CASSPRTGGAEQYF. CDR3 coding DNA: TGTGCCAGCAGCCCCCGGACAGGGGGTGCCGAGCAGTACTTC.

The V gene is TRBV11-3, the J gene TRBJ2-7, with 7 positions matching TRBD1. V dropped 0 bases and J dropped 1; count of bases not matched to a gene: 0. Per germline, CDR1 SGHNT and CDR2 YENEEA. CDR3 length: 14 amino acids. The CDR3: CASSLEQGSYEQYF. The CDR3 DNA reads as TGTGCCAGCAGCTTAGAACAGGGGTCCTACGAGCAGTACTTC.

The CDR3 bases are TGTGCCAGCAGCCACTGGGGCGGAATAGAGACCCAGTACTTC. It codes for CASSHWGGIETQYF. The V gene is TRBV5-4, the J gene TRBJ2-5; D perhaps matches TRBD1 (5 bases). The CDR3 is 14 amino acids. CDR1 and CDR2 from the germline V gene are SGHNT and YYREEE (reference sequence). Trimming stripped 4 bases from V and 4 bases from J, with 14 bases between.

This sequence joins TRBV7-3 and TRBJ2-3; TRBD2 agrees at 7 bases. The germline V gene has CDR1 SGHTA and CDR2 FQGTGA. This CDR3 is built from 16 residues. Trimming at V came to 2 bases and at J to 5 bases, leaving 10 bases not matched to a gene. As DNA, the CDR3 is TGTGCCAGCAGCTTATACGGCGGGAGAGGGGAAGATACGCAGTATTTT. Its translation is CASSLYGGRGEDTQYF.

In this sample, this clone turned up a few times. V gene TRBV6-5 combines with J gene TRBJ2-2, with TRBD2 matching 10 bases. The CDR3 is 16 amino acids. CDR1 and CDR2 from the germline V gene are MNHEY and SVGAGI. V trimming: 0 bases; J trimming: 6 bases; junction bases outside the gene matches: 4. The CDR3 sequence: CASSYSGLASSGELFF. For the CDR3, the DNA is TGTGCCAGCAGTTACTCGGGACTAGCGAGTTCCGGGGAGCTGTTTTTT.

Regarding this clone: Sequence at one end of the junction differs from germline and may be a read error. J is TRBJ1-1 and V is TRBV18, with D possibly being TRBD1 (6 bases). The CDR3 has 11 residues. The germline V gene has CDR1 KGHSH and CDR2 LQKENI. The CDR3 nucleotides read TGTGCCAGCTCACCAGAGCGGGGGCTCTCGTTT. This encodes CASSPERGLSF.

A few counts support this clone. V is TRBV5-6 and J is TRBJ2-5, with D uncertain. CDR1 is SGHDT and CDR2 is YYEEEE in the germline V gene. Trimming cost V 1 base and J 4 bases, with 14 bases left between them. The CDR3 spans 15 residues. The CDR3 sequence is CASSLRRLGSETQYF. The CDR3 bases are TGTGCCAGCAGCTTGAGGAGACTCGGGTCAGAGACCCAGTACTTC.

V and J are TRBV7-6 and TRBJ1-4; 8 bases align to TRBD1. Germline-derived CDR1 and CDR2 are SGHVS and FNYEAQ. The CDR3 extends over 15 amino acids. After removal of 1 base from V and 8 bases from J, the junction contained 6 bases not matched to a gene. CDR3 nucleotides: TGTGCCAGCAGCTTAGGACAGGGGTTAGGAGAAAAACTGTTTTTT. Translating it yields CASSLGQGLGEKLFF.

The V call is TRBV5-4, the J call TRBJ1-2, with TRBD1 matching 8 bases. This CDR3 has 13 amino acids. Germline CDR1 is SGHNT and CDR2 is YYREEE (reference sequence). The junction had 1 base not matched to a gene; V was cut back by 2 bases and J by 4 bases. For the CDR3, the DNA is TGTGCCAGCAGCTTCGACAGGGGCTATGGCTACACCTTC. This translates into CASSFDRGYGYTF.

This clone was seen a handful of times. This chain links TRBV5-1 with TRBJ2-1; D gene unclear. Germline V gives CDR1 SGHRS, CDR2 YFSETQ. Deletions cut 5 bases from V and 5 bases from J, with 11 bases between. The CDR3 is made up of 13 amino acids. CDR3 sequence: CASSDPVHNEQFF. The DNA of the CDR3 is TGCGCCAGCAGTGATCCGGTTCACAATGAGCAGTTCTTC.

This CDR3 reads CASSFTGRTNYGYTF. CDR3 coding DNA: TGTGCCAGCAGCTTCACAGGGCGTACTAACTATGGCTACACCTTC. The V and J genes are TRBV7-9 and TRBJ1-2; a weak D match, TRBD1 (6 bases). The germline V gene has CDR1 SEHNR and CDR2 FQNEAQ (reference sequence). The CDR3 runs 15 residues. V gave up 3 bases and J gave up 0 bases, with 11 bases separating them.

This rearrangement joins TRBV15 to TRBJ2-7; tentative D call: TRBD1 (6 bases). In germline, CDR1 is LNHNV, CDR2 YYDKDF (reference sequence). Trimming removed 0 bases at V and 1 base at J, with 10 bases between. CDR3 size: 15 residues. The CDR3 here is CATSRDRGRSYEQYF. The CDR3 DNA follows: TGTGCCACCAGCAGAGATAGGGGGAGATCCTACGAGCAGTACTTC.

The CDR3 region is CASSPDGGTYNEQFF. In nucleotides, the CDR3 is TGCGCCAGCAGCCCGGACGGGGGAACCTACAATGAGCAGTTCTTC. The chain employs TRBV5-1 and TRBJ2-1; a weak D match, TRBD2 (6 bases). The CDR3 contains 15 residues. The germline V gene has CDR1 SGHRS and CDR2 YFSETQ. Trimming shortened V by 4 bases and J by 2 bases, and 13 bases separated the two germline ends.

The J gene is TRBJ1-4, the V gene TRBV5-6; 9 nucleotides line up with TRBD1. The J segment lost 6 bases and the V segment lost 1 base, leaving 1 base of the junction unmatched. Germline V gene sequence: CDR1 SGHDT, CDR2 YYEEEE. The CDR3 runs 14 residues. The CDR3 loop reads CASSLTGGDEKLFF. As DNA, the CDR3 is TGTGCCAGCAGCTTGACAGGGGGCGATGAAAAACTGTTTTTT.

The chain carries TRBV28 and TRBJ1-5, with a tentative D call TRBD1 (5 bases). V shed 2 bases and J shed 4 bases, with 21 bases lying between them. From germline, CDR1 is MDHEN and CDR2 SYDVKM. The CDR3 length is 18 residues. CDR3 nucleotides: TGTGCCAGCAGTTTAATTAGGGCGGTGGGGGGAAGGAATCAGCCCCAGCATTTT. Encoded protein: CASSLIRAVGGRNQPQHF.

The chain employs TRBV18 and TRBJ1-3, with 10 bases lining up with TRBD1. CDR3 size: 16 residues. Germline CDR1 KGHSH, CDR2 LQKENI. The V gene end was trimmed by 0 bases and the J gene end by 4 bases; junction bases not matched to a gene: 3. The CDR3 loop is CASSPPGQGKGNTIYF. CDR3 sequence (DNA): TGTGCCAGCTCACCACCGGGACAGGGGAAGGGAAACACCATATATTTT.

The rearrangement uses TRBV30 and TRBJ1-5; maybe TRBD1 (6 bases). The germline V gene has CDR1 GTSNPN and CDR2 SVGIG (reference sequence). Trimming left V 0 bases short and J 3 bases short, with 15 bases between. This CDR3 comprises 16 residues. The CDR3 DNA reads TGTGCCTGGAGTGTGGCAACAGGGATTCCCAATCAGCCCCAGCATTTT. Translating gives CAWSVATGIPNQPQHF.

This clone has only one observation. The chain recombines TRBV29-1 with TRBJ2-2, with a weak D call TRBD1 (5 bases). Germline V gene sequence: CDR1 SQVTM, CDR2 ANQGSEA. This CDR3 comprises 15 residues. V shed 0 bases and J shed 0 bases, with 8 bases lying between them. The CDR3 reads CSVEDQGANTGELFF. The CDR3 DNA reads TGCAGCGTTGAAGATCAGGGTGCGAACACCGGGGAGCTGTTTTTT.

The V and J genes are TRBV27 and TRBJ1-4, with TRBD1 matching 10 bases. This CDR3 is 15 amino acids long. The trim removed 6 bases at V and 8 bases at J, leaving 9 bases unmatched. Per the germline V gene, CDR1 is MNHEY and CDR2 is SMNVEV (reference sequence). The CDR3 spells CASSFGQGVSEKLFF. The CDR3 coding sequence is TGTGCCAGCAGCTTTGGACAGGGGGTTAGCGAAAAACTGTTTTTT.

This clone was picked up one time. The chain is built from TRBV11-1 and TRBJ1-1; D ambiguous. This CDR3 region has 12 residues. V lost 5 bases and J lost 0, with 4 bases in between. Germline CDR1 reads SGHAT; CDR2 reads FQDESV (reference sequence). The CDR3 coding sequence is TGTGCCAGCAGCCCTCTGAACACTGAAGCTTTCTTT. As protein: CASSPLNTEAFF.

This clone was recorded once. V usage is TRBV5-6 and J usage is TRBJ2-3, with D tentatively TRBD2 (6 bases). This CDR3 has 13 amino acids. Trimming removed 4 bases at V and 2 bases at J, with 8 bases between. CDR1 is SGHDT and CDR2 is YYEEEE in the germline V gene. The CDR3 DNA follows: TGTGCCAGCAGCGGAGGGTTCACAGATACGCAGTATTTT. This translates into CASSGGFTDTQYF.

This chain uses TRBV15 with TRBJ2-5, with 8 nucleotides matching TRBD2. The CDR3 is made up of 17 amino acids. The germline CDR1 and CDR2 sequences are LNHNV and YYDKDF (reference sequence). V was pared by 5 bases and J by 5 bases, with 16 bases of the junction left unmatched. The CDR3 is CATSAVSGGNLPETQYF. The CDR3 DNA follows: TGTGCCACCAGCGCTGTAAGCGGGGGCAACCTCCCGGAGACCCAGTACTTC.

This clone was counted ten times or more. J is TRBJ2-2 and V is TRBV2; D is undetermined. Trimming left V 7 bases short and J 4 bases short, with 13 bases between. The CDR3 totals 14 residues. The germline gives CDR1 SNHLY, CDR2 FYNNEI. As DNA, the CDR3 is TGTGCCAGCAACGGAGCGCTACGCACCGGGGAGCTGTTTTTT. Translating gives CASNGALRTGELFF.

The V call is TRBV4-2, the J call TRBJ2-6; D unclear. This CDR3 is 18 amino acids long. Germline assignment: CDR1 LGHNA and CDR2 YNFKEQ. Trimming took off 0 bases at V and 0 bases at J, with 12 bases between the two ends. CDR3 amino acids: CASSQDWLNPSGANVLTF. For the CDR3, the DNA is TGTGCCAGCAGCCAAGATTGGCTCAACCCCTCTGGGGCCAACGTCCTGACTTTC.